The 32 T cell receptor beta chains reported below all come from one sample, sequenced in a study of neoadjuvant anti-PD-1 for oral cavity cancer. Data came from immunoSEQ multiplex PCR; TCRdb stores just in-frame clones and leaves some out. The data contain around 65,000 clones, 86% of them seen just once; the ten biggest clones take up more than 2.5%. Described time point: after neoadjuvant nivolumab, at surgical resection. The sequencing here drew on PBMCs, taken after nivolumab (anti-PD-1) treatment. The receptors derive from a person between 40 and 85 years old with oral cavity squamous cell carcinoma.

This rearrangement joins TRBV5-1 to TRBJ2-6, with D hard to call. Between the trimmed V and J ends, which lost 4 bases and 0 bases, there was a span of 11 bases. The CDR3 sequence is 16 residues long. The germline V gene encodes CDR1 SGHRS and CDR2 YFSETQ. CDR3 nucleotide sequence: TGCGCCAGCAGCCCCTCTAAGTTCTCTGGGGCCAACGTCCTGACTTTC. Its protein product is CASSPSKFSGANVLTF.

This clone was observed a few times. This chain links TRBV6-1 with TRBJ1-1; D ambiguous. Trimming shortened V by 2 bases and J by 1 base, and 8 bases separated the two germline ends. The CDR3 runs 14 residues. CDR1 MNHNS and CDR2 SASEGT come from the germline V gene. The CDR3 region has the DNA TGTGCCAGCAGTGAAAAGCCAAGGAACACTGAAGCTTTCTTT. Encoded protein: CASSEKPRNTEAFF.

This clone occurred a few times. The rearrangement uses TRBV11-2 and TRBJ1-3; 7 bases agree with TRBD1. The junction had 6 bases not matched to a gene; V was cut back by 4 bases and J by 3 bases. In germline, CDR1 is SGHAT, CDR2 FQNNGV. CDR3 length: 15 amino acids. In nucleotides, the CDR3 is TGTGCCAGCAGCTCAACGAACAGGGGTGGAAACACCATATATTTT. Its protein is CASSSTNRGGNTIYF.

J is TRBJ2-1 and V is TRBV28, with TRBD2 matching 12 bases. V lost 5 bases, J lost 0 bases, and 8 bases stayed unmatched. This CDR3 contains 18 residues. Looked up from germline, CDR1 is MDHEN and CDR2 is SYDVKM. The CDR3: CASSPGLAGIRSYNEQFF. CDR3 nucleotide sequence: TGTGCCAGCAGTCCGGGACTAGCGGGTATCCGCTCCTACAATGAGCAGTTCTTC.

This clone was detected only a few times. The rearrangement joins TRBV14 to TRBJ1-6; D gene ambiguous. Germline lookup yields CDR1 SGHDN and CDR2 FVKESK. The CDR3 sequence is 16 residues long. Trimming removed 5 bases from V and 1 base from J, with 12 bases in between. In nucleotides, the CDR3 is TGTGCCAGCAGCAGCCAGGACCTATCCTATAATTCACCCCTCCACTTT. Its protein is CASSSQDLSYNSPLHF. The complete variable domain, with remaining parts taken from reference TRBV14 and TRBJ1-6, reads EAGVTQFPSHSVIEKGQTVTLRCDPISGHDNLYWYRRVMGKEIKFLLHFVKESKQDESGMPNNRFLAERTGGTYSTLKVQPAELEDSGVYFCASSSQDLSYNSPLHFGNGTRLTVT.

The J gene is TRBJ2-5, the V gene TRBV5-6; the D gene is possibly TRBD2 (5 bases). Trimming took 6 bases from V and 3 from J, leaving 15 bases between them. The CDR3 is 14 residues long. CDR1 is SGHDT, CDR2 YYEEEE, per germline. CDR3 sequence: CASNSRGIEETQYF. The DNA for the CDR3 is TGTGCCAGCAACTCCCGAGGGATTGAAGAGACCCAGTACTTC.

The V gene is TRBV4-2, the J gene TRBJ2-3; TRBD2 aligns across 7 bases. V lost 1 base to trimming and J lost 6 bases; unmatched junction nucleotides: 16. The CDR3 loop spans 18 amino acids. The germline CDR1 and CDR2 sequences are LGHNA and YNFKEQ. Here the CDR3 reads CASSQASPAGDAGDTQYF. Written as DNA, the CDR3 is TGTGCCAGCAGCCAAGCAAGCCCCGCGGGGGACGCAGGGGATACGCAGTATTTT.

The V call is TRBV19, the J call TRBJ2-2; D might be TRBD1 (6 bases). This CDR3 spans 12 amino acids. The V gene's germline CDR1 is LNHDA and CDR2 SQIVND (reference sequence). Between the trimmed V and J ends, which lost 10 bases and 6 bases, there was a span of 12 bases. CDR3 bases: TGTGCCATATACAGGGTTGCCGGGGAGCTGTTTTTT. It codes for CAIYRVAGELFF.

The rearrangement links TRBV9 to TRBJ1-2; D might be TRBD1 (5 bases). This CDR3 is 14 amino acids long. The ends were cut back, 4 bases at V and 4 bases at J, with 14 bases in the middle. Germline CDR1 reads SGDLS; CDR2 reads YYNGEE. The CDR3 nucleotides are TGTGCCAGCAGCCCAACAAGGGGTCCCTATGGCTACACCTTC. It codes for CASSPTRGPYGYTF.

The chain joins TRBV30 to TRBJ2-7; the match to TRBD2 covers 10 bases. The CDR3 covers 15 residues. Unmatched junction bases numbered 9, after V lost 1 base and J lost 6 bases. Germline CDR1 is GTSNPN and CDR2 is SVGIG (reference sequence). The CDR3 DNA follows: TGTGCCTGGAGTGCCCCTTCTAGCGGGAGAGGCGAGCAGTACTTC. Its translation is CAWSAPSSGRGEQYF.

This chain joins TRBV19 and TRBJ2-7; 7 nucleotides agree with TRBD1. Germline V gene lookup returns CDR1 LNHDA and CDR2 SQIVND (reference sequence). V lost 10 bases to trimming and J lost 0 bases; unmatched junction nucleotides: 9. The CDR3 is 14 residues long. The CDR3 loop is CATRPGQHSYEQYF. In nucleotides, the CDR3 is TGTGCCACCAGACCGGGACAGCACTCCTACGAGCAGTACTTC.

V gene TRBV7-9 combines with J gene TRBJ2-7, with 7 bases identical to TRBD2. The CDR3 sequence is 14 residues long. Per germline, CDR1 SEHNR and CDR2 FQNEAQ (reference sequence). Trimming cost V 5 bases and J 4 bases; bases outside gene matches: 8. CDR3 DNA sequence: TGTGCCAGCAGCCATACAGGACTAGTTTACGAGCAGTACTTC. Translating it yields CASSHTGLVYEQYF.

This chain connects TRBV6-1 to TRBJ2-1; no definite D call. CDR3 size: 15 residues. The V end lost 5 bases, the J end lost 2 bases, and 13 bases lay between the germline ends. CDR1 is MNHNS and CDR2 is SASEGT in the germline V gene. The CDR3 DNA reads as TGTGCCAGCAGTACCAGTCGGTGGCCCTACAATGAGCAGTTCTTC. Translation: CASSTSRWPYNEQFF.

V and J are TRBV9 and TRBJ1-5; D is possibly TRBD1 (5 bases). The V gene lost 3 bases and the J gene lost 4 bases, with 14 bases spanning the gap. The germline gives CDR1 SGDLS, CDR2 YYNGEE. The CDR3 consists of 15 residues. The CDR3: CASSAWDAWNQPQHF. CDR3 sequence (DNA): TGTGCCAGCAGCGCGTGGGACGCGTGGAATCAGCCCCAGCATTTT.

The J gene is TRBJ2-7, the V gene TRBV25-1; TRBD2 is a possible D gene (6 bases). The CDR3 has 14 residues. V was trimmed by 4 bases and J by 7 bases, leaving 17 bases between them. Germline values: CDR1 MGHDK, CDR2 SYGVNS. The CDR3 protein is CASSGSGGPGEQYF. The CDR3 nucleotides are TGTGCCAGCAGTGGGTCCGGAGGGCCGGGGGAGCAGTACTTC.

The chain recombines TRBV5-1 with TRBJ1-4, with D uncertain. This CDR3 comprises 16 residues. Germline assignment: CDR1 SGHRS and CDR2 YFSETQ. Trimming stripped 0 bases from V and 0 bases from J, with 9 bases between. The CDR3 region is CASSLEVTATNEKLFF. In DNA form, the CDR3 reads TGCGCCAGCAGCTTGGAGGTCACCGCAACTAATGAAAAACTGTTTTTT.

This chain links TRBV5-1 with TRBJ2-5, with D possibly being TRBD1 (7 bases). The CDR3 is 17 residues long. Germline CDR1 SGHRS, CDR2 YFSETQ. The V gene lost 4 bases and the J gene lost 4 bases, with 23 bases spanning the gap. CDR3 nucleotide sequence: TGCGCCAGCAGCCCATCCCCCGACAGGGTGGGAGGAGAGACCCAGTACTTC. Encoded protein: CASSPSPDRVGGETQYF.

The rearrangement joins TRBV29-1 to TRBJ2-1; weak D call: TRBD2 (6 bases). There are 15 residues in the CDR3. The germline V gene has CDR1 SQVTM and CDR2 ANQGSEA. V lost 2 bases and J 4 bases, leaving 15 bases between the germline ends. In nucleotides, the CDR3 is TGCAGCGTTGAAAGGCAGGGAGGCTATTACAATGAGCAGTTCTTC. This encodes CSVERQGGYYNEQFF.

This chain joins TRBV16 and TRBJ2-7; TRBD2 might be the D (5 bases). V was pared by 4 bases and J by 0 bases, with 7 bases between. The germline V gene encodes CDR1 KGHSY and CDR2 FQNENV. The CDR3 has 13 residues. The CDR3 is CASSRTSSYEQYF. CDR3 sequence (DNA): TGTGCCAGCAGCCGAACTAGCTCCTACGAGCAGTACTTC.

The chain combines TRBV6-1 with TRBJ2-1; no firm D call. Germline V gene sequence: CDR1 MNHNS, CDR2 SASEGT. The CDR3 spans 12 residues. The ends were cut back, 2 bases at V and 15 bases at J, with 14 bases in the middle. CDR3: CASSESQRWRFF. The CDR3 bases are TGTGCCAGCAGTGAATCCCAGCGTTGGAGGTTCTTC.

This clone was picked up one time. This sequence joins TRBV11-1 and TRBJ2-1; 7 bases match TRBD1. From germline, CDR1 is SGHAT and CDR2 FQDESV (reference sequence). The CDR3 is made up of 15 amino acids. The trim removed 5 bases at V and 3 bases at J, leaving 7 bases unmatched. CDR3 amino acids: CASSRRQGVYNEQFF. DNA of the CDR3: TGTGCCAGCAGCCGACGTCAGGGGGTCTACAATGAGCAGTTCTTC.

This rearrangement joins TRBV30 to TRBJ2-1; D not resolved. Trimming stripped 5 bases from V and 0 bases from J, with 14 bases between. The CDR3 totals 15 residues. CDR1 is GTSNPN, CDR2 SVGIG, per germline (reference sequence). CDR3 in amino acids: CAWRRHQSSYNEQFF. The CDR3 bases are TGTGCCTGGCGACGACACCAGAGCTCCTACAATGAGCAGTTCTTC.

This clone was observed a single time. The chain recombines TRBV7-3 with TRBJ2-2; tentative D call: TRBD1 (5 bases). In germline, CDR1 is SGHTA, CDR2 FQGTGA. CDR3 length equals 16 residues. V shed 2 bases and J shed 0 bases, with 10 bases lying between them. CDR3 sequence: CASSLVGLANTGELFF. CDR3 DNA sequence: TGTGCCAGCAGCTTAGTGGGGCTAGCGAACACCGGGGAGCTGTTTTTT.

This clone was seen more than once but under ten times. The chain has TRBV30 and TRBJ1-5; D is ambiguous. This CDR3 has 13 residues. The germline V and J ends were trimmed by 7 bases and 0 bases, with 10 bases remaining between them. Germline V gene sequence: CDR1 GTSNPN, CDR2 SVGIG (reference sequence). The CDR3 nucleotides are TGTGCCTTTACGAGGTATAGCAATCAGCCCCAGCATTTT. As protein: CAFTRYSNQPQHF.

V gene TRBV6-1 combines with J gene TRBJ1-2, with a weak D call TRBD1 (5 bases). Germline-derived CDR1 and CDR2 are MNHNS and SASEGT. Trimming cost V 3 bases and J 5 bases, with 10 bases left between them. CDR3 length equals 13 residues. CDR3 DNA sequence: TGTGCCAGCAGTGATCACAGGCTATATGGCTACACCTTC. This encodes CASSDHRLYGYTF.

The chain couples TRBV7-8 to TRBJ2-3, with D uncertain. Trimming stripped 0 bases from V and 5 bases from J, with 6 bases between. Germline lookup yields CDR1 SGHVS and CDR2 FQNEAQ. The length of the CDR3 is 13 residues. CDR3 amino acids: CASSLAWRDTQYF. The CDR3 coding sequence is TGTGCCAGCAGCTTAGCGTGGAGAGATACGCAGTATTTT.

CDR3 sequence (DNA): TGTGCCAGCAGTCCGCTCATGGGGGAGAGCTACGAGCAGTACTTC. Translation: CASSPLMGESYEQYF. The chain joins TRBV6-1 to TRBJ2-7; D may match TRBD1 or TRBD2 (5 bases each). The V and J ends lost 5 bases and 3 bases respectively, with 17 bases between them. The CDR3 loop spans 15 amino acids. Germline CDR1 reads MNHNS; CDR2 reads SASEGT.

This rearrangement joins TRBV11-1 to TRBJ1-2; D possibly corresponds to TRBD1 (5 bases). The germline V gene has CDR1 SGHAT and CDR2 FQDESV (reference sequence). Trimming pared 1 base from V and 8 bases from J, leaving 17 bases between. CDR3 length equals 15 residues. CDR3 protein: CASSLVSGPYRGYTF. The CDR3 DNA reads as TGTGCCAGCAGCTTAGTCTCAGGGCCCTACCGCGGCTACACCTTC.

V usage is TRBV5-1 and J usage is TRBJ1-1; the D is unclear. Trimming removed 4 bases from V and 1 base from J, with 14 bases in between. The CDR3 covers 15 residues. Looked up from germline, CDR1 is SGHRS and CDR2 is YFSETQ. The CDR3 here is CASSATGSKNTEAFF. The CDR3 bases are TGCGCCAGCAGCGCAACCGGGTCTAAGAACACTGAAGCTTTCTTT.

The chain employs TRBV5-1 and TRBJ2-5; 7 bases map to TRBD2. The CDR3 length is 15 residues. Unmatched junction bases numbered 3, after V lost 0 bases and J lost 1 base. Germline values: CDR1 SGHRS, CDR2 YFSETQ. The CDR3 DNA follows: TGCGCCAGCAGCTTGGGACTAGCAATCCAAGAGACCCAGTACTTC. It specifies CASSLGLAIQETQYF.

This sequence joins TRBV10-2 and TRBJ1-3; D remains ambiguous. CDR1 is WSHSY and CDR2 is SAAADI in the germline V gene. The ends were cut back, 0 bases at V and 2 bases at J, with 8 bases in the middle. The CDR3 is made up of 15 amino acids. The CDR3 sequence is CASSESSTPGNTIYF. CDR3 DNA sequence: TGCGCCAGCAGTGAGTCGAGTACTCCTGGAAACACCATATATTTT.

The chain uses TRBV6-5 and TRBJ1-1; no reliable D call. Germline assignment: CDR1 MNHEY and CDR2 SVGAGI. This CDR3 is built from 13 residues. V lost 6 bases to trimming and J lost 5 bases, with 13 bases between them. DNA for the CDR3: TGTGCCAGCAGGCCCGCCGGGTGGACTGAAGCTTTCTTT. It codes for CASRPAGWTEAFF.